Shown below are 12 T cell receptor beta chains from a single sample sequenced in a study of CD8 T cells in ankylosing spondylitis. TCRdb passed the 5' RACE reads through MiXCR, listing each CDR3 protein once. The sample lists about 360,000 distinct CDR3 sequences; approximately 22% were seen once. The sequenced sample was blood, either unsorted or a sorted T cell fraction (not recorded which). Receptor source: a male donor with ankylosing spondylitis or in good health (not recorded which).

This chain links TRBV20-1 with TRBJ2-5; D is uncertain. Deletions cut 2 bases from V and 3 bases from J, with 10 bases between. Germline CDR1 is DFQATT and CDR2 is SNEGSKA (reference sequence). CDR3 length equals 13 residues. CDR3 protein: CSARRAQKETQYF. The CDR3 DNA is TGCAGTGCTAGACGTGCACAGAAAGAGACCCAGTACTTC.

This clonotype was seen a handful of times. V usage is TRBV4-1 and J usage is TRBJ2-3, with 7 nucleotides matching TRBD1. CDR1 is MGHRA and CDR2 is YSYEKL in the germline V gene. The length of the CDR3 is 14 residues. V was pared by 4 bases and J by 14 bases, with 15 bases of the junction left unmatched. CDR3 DNA: TGCGCCAGCAGCCTGACATGGACAGGCCCACTAAGGTATTTT. Translating gives CASSLTWTGPLRYF.

This clonotype was seen only a few times. This chain joins TRBV29-1 and TRBJ2-7, with D possibly matching TRBD2 (6 bases). Germline V lookup: CDR1 SQVTM, CDR2 ANQGSEA. CDR3 length: 13 amino acids. The germline V and J ends were trimmed by 5 bases and 1 base, with 12 bases remaining between them. The CDR3 loop reads CSVRSGESYEQYF. The DNA for the CDR3 is TGCAGCGTTAGGTCGGGGGAATCCTACGAGCAGTACTTC.

This clonotype was observed many times. The genes are TRBV29-1 and TRBJ1-2, with D possibly matching TRBD1 (5 bases). Trimming removed 1 base at V and 8 bases at J, with 8 bases between. CDR3 length equals 11 residues. The germline V gene has CDR1 SQVTM and CDR2 ANQGSEA. Here the CDR3 DNA reads TGCAGCGTTGAAGGACGGGGCGGCTACACCTTC. Protein product: CSVEGRGGYTF.

This clonotype was seen at least ten times. This chain links TRBV20-1 with TRBJ2-7; D remains unclear. CDR1 is DFQATT and CDR2 is SNEGSKA in the germline V gene (reference sequence). The CDR3 extends over 12 amino acids. V was trimmed by 2 bases and J by 3 bases, leaving 8 bases between them. The CDR3 bases are TGCAGTGCTAGATCAGTGGGCTACGAGCAGTACTTC. Amino acids: CSARSVGYEQYF.

J is TRBJ2-5 and V is TRBV4-1, with D perhaps matching TRBD1 (6 bases). This CDR3 has 16 amino acids. Per germline, CDR1 MGHRA and CDR2 YSYEKL. V lost 2 bases to trimming and J lost 0 bases, with 13 bases between them. CDR3 residues: CASSQILRTDQETQYF. In DNA form, the CDR3 reads TGCGCCAGCAGCCAAATCCTGCGGACAGACCAAGAGACCCAGTACTTC.

The chain carries TRBV6-2 or TRBV6-3 and TRBJ1-1; D possibly corresponds to TRBD1 (5 bases). V dropped 1 base and J dropped 5 bases, with 11 bases sitting between them. Germline CDR1 and CDR2: MNHEY and SVGEGT. The CDR3 has 14 amino acids. Written as DNA, the CDR3 is TGTGCCAGCAGTTACTTATCGGGGGGGACTGAAGCTTTCTTT. This translates into CASSYLSGGTEAFF.

The V call is TRBV4-1, the J call TRBJ2-5; TRBD2 matches 10 bases. The junction had 9 bases not matched to a gene; V was cut back by 0 bases and J by 5 bases. The CDR3 totals 17 residues. Germline V gene sequence: CDR1 MGHRA, CDR2 YSYEKL. The CDR3 protein is CASSQDPTSGERETQYF. In nucleotides, the CDR3 is TGCGCCAGCAGCCAAGATCCCACTAGCGGGGAGCGGGAGACCCAGTACTTC.

The J gene is TRBJ2-7, the V gene TRBV20-1; 12 nucleotides line up with TRBD2. Per germline, CDR1 DFQATT and CDR2 SNEGSKA (reference sequence). The CDR3 runs to 13 residues. V was clipped by 5 bases and J by 4 bases; unmatched bases: 3. The CDR3 DNA is TGCAGTGCTCTAGCGGGGGGGCCGTACGAGCAGTACTTC. Translated, it gives CSALAGGPYEQYF.

The chain recombines TRBV20-1 with TRBJ2-1; 9 positions agree with TRBD2. Germline lookup yields CDR1 DFQATT and CDR2 SNEGSKA (reference sequence). Trimming took 6 bases from V and 7 from J; bases not matched to a gene: 10. This CDR3 is built from 14 residues. CDR3: CSASSGGPVNEQFF. The CDR3 DNA reads TGCAGTGCATCCAGCGGGGGGCCCGTGAATGAGCAGTTCTTC.

This rearrangement joins TRBV14 to TRBJ2-1; TRBD2 matches at 7 bases. Germline CDR1 SGHDN, CDR2 FVKESK. V was pared by 5 bases and J by 0 bases, with 4 bases of the junction left unmatched. CDR3 length: 15 amino acids. The CDR3 sequence: CASSNGGSSYNEQFF. CDR3 in DNA: TGTGCCAGCAGCAACGGGGGGAGCTCCTACAATGAGCAGTTCTTC.

The CDR3 DNA sequence: TGTGCCAGCAGAAGGTCGGAGAACATTCAGTACTTC. It specifies CASRRSENIQYF. The chain links TRBV12-3 or TRBV12-4 to TRBJ2-4; unclear D gene. Trimming stripped 6 bases from V and 7 bases from J, with 10 bases between. This CDR3 has 12 amino acids.